The clone carrying this T cell receptor beta chain was seen at least ten times. Its target is unknown. The sample comes from a study of early T cells in non-severe SARS-CoV-2 infection. For the study at large: From unsorted whole blood, bulk RNA was sequenced, and the chains remained unpaired.

The protocol attached unique molecular identifiers to individual cDNA molecules. TCRdb independently ran MiXCR on the 5' RACE reads; one entry per CDR3 protein. Of about 35,000 distinct CDR3 sequences in the sample, under 8% were seen once. The CDR3 extends over 15 amino acids. V gave up 4 bases and J gave up 6 bases, with 19 bases separating them. Germline V lookup: CDR1 SQVTM, CDR2 ANQGSEA. Study-level findings and limits: Lookups in VDJdb leaned toward anti-spike CD8 responses and missed private and CD4 specificities.

This TCR derives from an adult who was a healthcare worker with PCR-confirmed SARS-CoV-2 infection or an uninfected control (not recorded which). The J gene is TRBJ2-1, the V gene TRBV29-1, with D maybe TRBD1 (5 bases). Specimen: whole blood. This chain's CDR3 is CSVVFLAKGANEQFF. The CDR3 DNA follows: TGCAGCGTTGTTTTCTTGGCAAAAGGGGCCAATGAGCAGTTCTTC.